These T cell receptor beta chains were read from a single sample in a study of long-term antiretroviral therapy in people with HIV. Method: immunoSEQ multiplex PCR; TCRdb's copy keeps in-frame clones and lacks some. Among approximately 20,000 clones listed, approximately 84% were seen once. Material: unsorted PBMCs, obtained 0.9 years after starting antiretroviral therapy. The receptor source for this set is a man younger than 35 with HIV. CDR3s leave out the opening cysteine and the closing phenylalanine or tryptophan.

V: TRBV15; length: 13; J: TRBJ1-4; CDR3: ATSREGGASEKLF
V: TRBV5-1; length: 13; J: TRBJ2-7; CDR3: ASSLYWTGEYEQY
V: TRBV11-1; length: 15; J: TRBJ2-1; CDR3: ASSLGSFVNGYNEQF
V: TRBV5-4; length: 12; J: TRBJ2-5; CDR3: ASSDVGGWETQY
V: TRBV30; length: 13; J: TRBJ1-6; CDR3: AWSSGGAKDSPLH
V: TRBV9; length: 11; J: TRBJ1-3; CDR3: ASSGLSGNTIY
V: TRBV9; length: 14; J: TRBJ1-6; CDR3: ASSLPGQHFDSPLH
V: TRBV15; length: 17; J: TRBJ1-5; CDR3: ATSRFASTTSYSNQPQH
V: TRBV9; length: 14; J: TRBJ2-3; CDR3: ASSVGKRDSTDTQY
V: TRBV2; length: 9; J: TRBJ1-1; CDR3: ASASGAEAF
V: TRBV7-3; length: 14; J: TRBJ2-3; CDR3: ASSLNAGGFTDTQY
V: TRBV6-5; length: 14; J: TRBJ2-4; CDR3: ASSSAPFAAKNIQY
V: TRBV5-8; length: 9; J: TRBJ2-1; CDR3: ASSVAVEQF
V: TRBV11-2; length: 14; J: TRBJ2-7; CDR3: ASSFSMTGGAYEQY
V: TRBV29-1; length: 13; J: TRBJ2-5; CDR3: SVEDLGGLAKTQY
V: TRBV19; length: 11; J: TRBJ2-7; CDR3: ASSITSVYEQY
V: TRBV4-1; length: 12; J: TRBJ1-2; CDR3: ASSQGDSPYGYT
V: TRBV21-1; length: 10; J: TRBJ1-1; CDR3: ASSKGSGIAF
V: TRBV6-1; length: 12; J: TRBJ2-1; CDR3: ASRPGQGFNEQF
V: TRBV18; length: 11; J: TRBJ1-1; CDR3: ASSLQANTEAF
V: TRBV7-7; length: 13; J: TRBJ2-5; CDR3: ASSSIPGTQETQY
V: TRBV6-6; length: 12; J: TRBJ2-5; CDR3: ASSYRGLEETQY
V: TRBV5-8; length: 12; J: TRBJ1-4; CDR3: ASSLTGLSEKLF
V: TRBV5-5; length: 12; J: TRBJ1-2; CDR3: ASSLKGADYGYT
V: TRBV5-1; length: 13; J: TRBJ2-3; CDR3: ASSTRTVVTDTQY
V: TRBV5-6; length: 12; J: TRBJ1-2; CDR3: ASRAGTVPYGYT
V: TRBV11-2; length: 13; J: TRBJ2-2; CDR3: ASSFGPETYGELF
V: TRBV5-1; length: 12; J: TRBJ2-5; CDR3: ASSFERTEETQY
V: TRBV6-6; length: 13; J: TRBJ1-1; CDR3: ASSYSTGDGTEAF
V: TRBV7-6; length: 13; J: TRBJ2-5; CDR3: ASSLRPAGGETQY